This TCR beta chain was observed in a study of long-term antiretroviral therapy in people with HIV. Findings and caveats of the study: Following ART, diversity rose but still fell short of transplant donor controls. ART adherence, viral resistance and therapy changes went undocumented.

This clone was seen only once. The antigen is not known. Germline V gene sequence: CDR1 LGHNT, CDR2 FRNRAP. V was trimmed by 1 base and J by 0 bases, leaving 7 bases between them. The CDR3 has 15 amino acids. Sequencing used immunoSEQ v3.0 at survey level. Profiling relied on immunoSEQ multiplex PCR, and the TCRdb table lists in-frame clones only, not all of them. The sample lists around 20,000 clones; 90% to 95% were seen once. The sequencing used unsorted PBMCs, collected 3 years after starting antiretroviral therapy. The TCR was taken from a man aged 45-65 years with HIV. J is TRBJ1-5 and V is TRBV12-5, with D hard to call. This CDR3 is CASGLGDNSNQPQHF. CDR3 bases: TGTGCTAGTGGTTTGGGAGACAATAGCAATCAGCCCCAGCATTTT.